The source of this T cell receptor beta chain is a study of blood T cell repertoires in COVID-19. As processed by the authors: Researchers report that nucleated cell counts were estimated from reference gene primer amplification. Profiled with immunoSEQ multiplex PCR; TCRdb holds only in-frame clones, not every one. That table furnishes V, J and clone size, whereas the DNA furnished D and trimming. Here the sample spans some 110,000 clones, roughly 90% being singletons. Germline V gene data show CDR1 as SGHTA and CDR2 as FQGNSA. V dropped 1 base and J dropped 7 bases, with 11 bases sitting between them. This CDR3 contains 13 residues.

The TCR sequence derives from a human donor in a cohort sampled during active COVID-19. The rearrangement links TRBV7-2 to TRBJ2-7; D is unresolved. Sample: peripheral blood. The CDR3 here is CASSLELEREQYF. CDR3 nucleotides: TGTGCCAGCAGCTTAGAGCTGGAGAGGGAGCAGTACTTC.